This TCR beta chain came from a study of shared T cell receptors in the human thymus. The data were produced by immunoSEQ multiplex PCR, yet TCRdb's version contains in-frame clones alone and is incomplete. The table lists hundreds of thousands of clones, roughly 88% of them singletons. This CDR3 region has 19 residues. V was trimmed by 1 base and J by 0 bases, leaving 19 bases between them. Germline CDR1 and CDR2: MNHEY and SMNVEV (reference sequence). A further study also used this sample, focusing on human thymus T cells. That work adds: Healthy Finnish infants undergoing corrective surgery for congenital heart defects were the donors. Resected material from corrective heart surgery provided the thymus tissue analysed. Gene usage for V and J segments appeared biased in thymic and blood repertoires. Among unrelated individuals, related research reported thymic repertoires that overlapped highly.

Input material: thymocytes. The clonotype comes from a boy in the first two years of life with a congenital heart defect. The chain combines TRBV27 with TRBJ1-5; no firm D call. CDR3 loop: CASSLYPRGRRDSNQPQHF. For the CDR3, the DNA is TGTGCCAGCAGTTTATATCCCCGGGGAAGGAGGGATAGCAATCAGCCCCAGCATTTT.